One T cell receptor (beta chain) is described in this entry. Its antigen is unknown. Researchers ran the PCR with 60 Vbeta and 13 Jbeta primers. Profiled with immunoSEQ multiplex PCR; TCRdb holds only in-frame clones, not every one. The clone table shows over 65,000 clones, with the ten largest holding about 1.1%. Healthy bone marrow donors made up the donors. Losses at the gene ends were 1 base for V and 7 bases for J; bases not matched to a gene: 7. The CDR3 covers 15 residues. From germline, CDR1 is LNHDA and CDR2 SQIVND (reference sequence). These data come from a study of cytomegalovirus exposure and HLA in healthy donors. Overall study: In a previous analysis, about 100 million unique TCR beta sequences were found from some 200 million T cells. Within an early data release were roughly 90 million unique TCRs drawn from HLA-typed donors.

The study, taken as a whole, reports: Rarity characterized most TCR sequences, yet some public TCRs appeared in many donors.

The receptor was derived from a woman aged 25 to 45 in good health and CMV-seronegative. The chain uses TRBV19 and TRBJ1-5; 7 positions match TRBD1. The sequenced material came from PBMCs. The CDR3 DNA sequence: TGTGCCAGTAGTATAGTGAGGGGGCGCGGACAGCCCCAGCATTTT. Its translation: CASSIVRGRGQPQHF. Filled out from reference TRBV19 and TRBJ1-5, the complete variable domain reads DGGITQSPKYLFRKEGQNVTLSCEQNLNHDAMYWYRQDPGQGLRLIYYSQIVNDFQKGDIAEGYSVSREKKESFPLTVTSAQKNPTAFYLCASSIVRGRGQPQHFGDGTRLSIL.